Below, one TCR beta chain is given with its context. Its specific antigen is unknown. Nothing much larger sits one base from this clone, and base qualities are not available. The library was prepared using the immunoSEQ multiplex PCR assay. Adaptive Biotechnologies handled the TCRB amplification, library preparation, sequencing and preliminary bioinformatics at Survey level resolution. TCRB sequencing used multiplex PCR amplification of genomic DNA from sorted cTfh populations. Concerning the study's data processing: In R, clonality was calculated as 1 minus the normalized Shannon entropy, and the Gini index was computed using the R package ineq. To get the overlap score, the summed counts of shared sequences were divided by the total counts of all sequences in both of the compared samples. The significance of shared clonotypes was tested with Fisher's exact test, assuming a theoretical repertoire of 10^7 TCRB sequences. The table comes from immuneACCESS by way of TCRdb, which keeps in-frame sequences with V and J called. Part of the clones is missing from these tables; in studies checked, under half for an unresolved V gene and the rest for unknown reasons. D and trimming come from the DNA, and the V and J calls and clone size come from that table. The sample includes about 10,000 clones, with 65% to 85% observed a single time. The top ten hold around 0.43% of the sample.

This record belongs to a study of follicular helper T cells after annual influenza vaccination (dated by TCRdb to between 2016 and 2019). Regarding the complete study: Blood was collected on days 0, 7 and 28 after each seasonal influenza vaccination. To look at recall of cTfh clones, some subjects were tracked through successive annual vaccinations covering the 2013-2014, 2014-2015 and 2015-2016 seasons. One week after vaccination, a second recruited cohort of roughly 11 subjects (Table S1) displayed a similar ICOS+CD38+ cTfh response. Multi-year samples were available from six subjects, with four subjects covering two vaccination seasons and two subjects covering three seasons. Samples from 2013-2014 were cryopreserved, whereas samples from about 2015 were processed immediately after collection. Paper-wide results and their limitations: Day 7 ICOS+CD38+ clones were most often found later in ICOS-CD38- cTfh, suggesting that subset may serve as a memory reservoir. ICOS+CD38+ cTfh clonality correlated with the frequency of that population, and its change correlated with the change in circulating plasmablast frequency. Successive annual vaccinations recalled a recurring oligoclonal ICOS+CD38+ cTfh response that included tetramer and AIM influenza-specific clonotypes. Productive TCRB sequences were recovered from only about 9-23% of analyzed cells, so rare clonotypes could not be sampled.

The CDR1 and CDR2 encoded by the germline V gene are MRHNA and SNTAGT. The CDR3 sequence holds 12 residues, the cysteine and phenylalanine included. CDR3 DNA only is kept here, 36 bases in frame from base 1. The V and J ends are trimmed by 2 bases and 7 bases, leaving 5 bases between them. The time point label for this specimen denotes: 2015-2016 season, 7 days after influenza vaccination. TCRB sequencing was used to follow sorted CD4 subsets from the blood of adults before and after they were given the seasonal inactivated influenza vaccine (Fluvarix). To be eligible, subjects had to be community-dwelling and could not have received an influenza vaccine during the previous 6 months. Exclusions included influenza vaccine contraindications, substance abuse, HIV/AIDS, active malignancy, immunomodulatory medication and active illness such as respiratory infection. Between 40 and 100 mL of blood was sampled per time point. Non-naive CD4+CXCR5+PD-1+ cells were defined as circulating Tfh and were sorted into two fractions, ICOS+CD38+ and ICOS-CD38-. Ficoll-Paque PLUS or SepMate separation was used to isolate PBMC. Cell subsets were sorted from PBMC on a BD FACS Aria before DNA extraction.

This chain joins TRBV6-4 to TRBJ2-2, with no reliable assignment of the D segment. The clonotype comes from an adult who received the influenza vaccine. This specimen consisted of CXCR5+ CD38- circulating T follicular helper cells from blood, obtained 7 days after influenza vaccination. The cell subset or site label on this specimen signifies: circulating Tfh, non-naive CD4+CXCR5+PD-1+ (ICOS+CD38+ or ICOS-CD38-). CDR3 loop: CASSDQVGELFF. The bases read TGTGCCAGCAGTGACCAAGTCGGGGAGCTGTTTTTT.